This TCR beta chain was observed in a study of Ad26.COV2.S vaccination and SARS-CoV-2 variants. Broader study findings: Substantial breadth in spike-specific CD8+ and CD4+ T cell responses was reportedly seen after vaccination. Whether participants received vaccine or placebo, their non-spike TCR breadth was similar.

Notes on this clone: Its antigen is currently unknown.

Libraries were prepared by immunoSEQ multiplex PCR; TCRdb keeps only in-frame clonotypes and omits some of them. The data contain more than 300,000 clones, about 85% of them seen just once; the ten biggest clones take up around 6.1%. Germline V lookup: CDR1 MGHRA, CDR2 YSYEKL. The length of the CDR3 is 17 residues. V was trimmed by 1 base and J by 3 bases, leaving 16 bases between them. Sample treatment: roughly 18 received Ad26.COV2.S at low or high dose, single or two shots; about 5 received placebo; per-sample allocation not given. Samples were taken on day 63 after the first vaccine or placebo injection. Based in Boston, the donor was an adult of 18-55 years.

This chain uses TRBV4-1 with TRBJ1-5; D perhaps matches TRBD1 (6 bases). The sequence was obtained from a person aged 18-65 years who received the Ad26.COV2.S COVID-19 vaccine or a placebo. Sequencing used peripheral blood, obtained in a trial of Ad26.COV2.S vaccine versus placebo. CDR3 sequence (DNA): TGCGCCAGCAGCCAAGGGCAGGGGACGATTATCAATCAGCCCCAGCATTTT. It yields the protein CASSQGQGTIINQPQHF.